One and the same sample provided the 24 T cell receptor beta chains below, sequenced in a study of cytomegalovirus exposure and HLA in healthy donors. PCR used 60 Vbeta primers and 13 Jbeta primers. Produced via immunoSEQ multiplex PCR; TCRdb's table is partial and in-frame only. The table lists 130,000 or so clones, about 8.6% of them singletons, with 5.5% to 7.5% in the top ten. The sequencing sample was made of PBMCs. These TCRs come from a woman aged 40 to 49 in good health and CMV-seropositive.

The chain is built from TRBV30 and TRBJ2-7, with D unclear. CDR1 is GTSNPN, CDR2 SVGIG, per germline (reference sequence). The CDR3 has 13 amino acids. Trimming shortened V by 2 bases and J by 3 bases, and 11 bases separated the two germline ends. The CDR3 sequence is CAWSRQDLYEQYF. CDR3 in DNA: TGTGCCTGGAGTCGGCAGGATCTCTACGAGCAGTACTTC.

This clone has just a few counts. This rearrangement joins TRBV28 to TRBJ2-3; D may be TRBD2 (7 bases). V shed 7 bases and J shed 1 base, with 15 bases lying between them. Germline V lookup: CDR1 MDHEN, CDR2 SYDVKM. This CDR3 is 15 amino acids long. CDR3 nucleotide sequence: TGTGCCAGCAACTTGGCGGGGGCCGGCACAGATACGCAGTATTTT. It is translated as CASNLAGAGTDTQYF.

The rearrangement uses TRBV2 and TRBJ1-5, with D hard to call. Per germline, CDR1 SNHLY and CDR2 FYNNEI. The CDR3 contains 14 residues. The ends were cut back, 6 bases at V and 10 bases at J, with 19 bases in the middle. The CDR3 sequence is CASRRNMQNLPQHF. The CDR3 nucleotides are TGTGCCAGCAGGAGGAATATGCAGAATCTACCCCAGCATTTT.

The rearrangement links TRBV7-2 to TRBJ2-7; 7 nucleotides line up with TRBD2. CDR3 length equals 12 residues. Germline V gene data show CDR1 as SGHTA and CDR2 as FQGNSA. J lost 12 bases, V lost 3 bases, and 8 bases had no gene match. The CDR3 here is CASSLMGGKRYF. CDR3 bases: TGTGCCAGCAGCTTGATGGGGGGGAAGAGGTACTTC. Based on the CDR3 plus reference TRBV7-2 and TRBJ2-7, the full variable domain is GAGVSQSPSNKVTEKGKDVELRCDPISGHTALYWYRQSLGQGLEFLIYFQGNSAPDKSGLPSDRFSAERTGGSVSTLTIQRTQQEDSAVYLCASSLMGGKRYFGPGTRLTVT.

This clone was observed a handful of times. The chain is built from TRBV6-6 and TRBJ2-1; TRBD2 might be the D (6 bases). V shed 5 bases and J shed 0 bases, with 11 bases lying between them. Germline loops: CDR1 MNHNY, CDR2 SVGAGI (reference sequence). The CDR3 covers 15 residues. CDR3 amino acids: CASSRDSLSYNEQFF. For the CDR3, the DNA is TGTGCCAGCAGTCGGGACTCCCTCTCCTACAATGAGCAGTTCTTC.

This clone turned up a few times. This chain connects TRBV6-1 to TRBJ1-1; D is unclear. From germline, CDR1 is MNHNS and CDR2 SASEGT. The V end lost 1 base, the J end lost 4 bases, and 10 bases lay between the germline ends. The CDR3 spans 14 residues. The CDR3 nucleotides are TGTGCCAGCAGTGAAGGGGGAGATCTCACTGAAGCTTTCTTT. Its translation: CASSEGGDLTEAFF.

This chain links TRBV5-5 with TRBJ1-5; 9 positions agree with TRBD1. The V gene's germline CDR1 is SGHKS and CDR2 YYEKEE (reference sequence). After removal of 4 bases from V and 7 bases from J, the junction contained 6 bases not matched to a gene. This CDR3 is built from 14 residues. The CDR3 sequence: CASSLHRGPQPQHF. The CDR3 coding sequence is TGTGCCAGCAGCCTTCACAGGGGGCCACAGCCCCAGCATTTT.

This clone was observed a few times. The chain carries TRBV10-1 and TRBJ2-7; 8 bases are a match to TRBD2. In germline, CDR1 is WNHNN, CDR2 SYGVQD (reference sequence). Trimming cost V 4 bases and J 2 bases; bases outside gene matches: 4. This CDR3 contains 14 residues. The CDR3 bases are TGCGCCAGCAGTGCGGCGGGGGGCACCTACGAGCAGTACTTC. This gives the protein CASSAAGGTYEQYF.

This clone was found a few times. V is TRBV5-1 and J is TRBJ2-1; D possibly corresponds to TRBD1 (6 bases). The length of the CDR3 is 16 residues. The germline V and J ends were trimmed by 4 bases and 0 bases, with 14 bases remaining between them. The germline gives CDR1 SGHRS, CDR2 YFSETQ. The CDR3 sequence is CASSRRTVSSYNEQFF. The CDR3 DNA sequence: TGCGCCAGCAGCCGTAGGACAGTCAGCTCCTACAATGAGCAGTTCTTC.

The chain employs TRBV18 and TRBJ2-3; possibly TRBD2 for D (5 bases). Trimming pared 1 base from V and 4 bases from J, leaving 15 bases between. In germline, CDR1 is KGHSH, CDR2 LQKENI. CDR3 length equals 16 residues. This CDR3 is CASSPRHLGGADTQYF. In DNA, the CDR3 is TGTGCCAGCTCACCACGTCACCTAGGAGGAGCAGATACGCAGTATTTT.

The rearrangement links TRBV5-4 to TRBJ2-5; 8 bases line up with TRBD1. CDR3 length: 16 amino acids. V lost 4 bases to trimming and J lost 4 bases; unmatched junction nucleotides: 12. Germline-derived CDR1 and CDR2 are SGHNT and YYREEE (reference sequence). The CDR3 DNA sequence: TGTGCCAGCAGCGCGAAGGCCGACAGGGGAAGAGAGACCCAGTACTTC. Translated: CASSAKADRGRETQYF.

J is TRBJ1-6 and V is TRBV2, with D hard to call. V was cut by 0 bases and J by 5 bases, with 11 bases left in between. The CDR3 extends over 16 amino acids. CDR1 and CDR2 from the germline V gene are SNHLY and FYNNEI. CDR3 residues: CASSEASPGNNSPLHF. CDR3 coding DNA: TGTGCCAGCAGTGAAGCTTCTCCGGGAAATAATTCACCCCTCCACTTT.

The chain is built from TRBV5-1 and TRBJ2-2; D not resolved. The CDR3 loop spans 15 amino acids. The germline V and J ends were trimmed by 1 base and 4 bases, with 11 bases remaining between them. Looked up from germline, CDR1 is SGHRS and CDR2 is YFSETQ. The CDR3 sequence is CASSLSYAVTGELFF. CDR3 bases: TGCGCCAGCAGCTTGAGCTATGCGGTCACCGGGGAGCTGTTTTTT.

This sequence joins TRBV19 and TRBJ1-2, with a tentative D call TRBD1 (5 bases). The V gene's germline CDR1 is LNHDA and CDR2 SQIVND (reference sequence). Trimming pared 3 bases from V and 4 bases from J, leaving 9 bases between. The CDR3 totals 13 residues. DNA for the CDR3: TGTGCCAGTAGTATGGGGGGACCCTATGGCTACACCTTC. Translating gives CASSMGGPYGYTF.

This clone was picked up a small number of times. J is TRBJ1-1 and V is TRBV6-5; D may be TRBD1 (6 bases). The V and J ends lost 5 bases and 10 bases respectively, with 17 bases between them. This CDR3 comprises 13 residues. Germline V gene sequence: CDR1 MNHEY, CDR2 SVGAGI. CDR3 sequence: CASSPDRTSRAFF. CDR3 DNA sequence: TGTGCCAGCAGTCCTGACAGGACCTCTCGAGCTTTCTTT.

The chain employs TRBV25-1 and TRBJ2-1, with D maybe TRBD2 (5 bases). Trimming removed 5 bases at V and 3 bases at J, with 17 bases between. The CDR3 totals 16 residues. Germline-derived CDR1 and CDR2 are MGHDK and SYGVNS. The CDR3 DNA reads TGTGCCAGCAGTTCAGATAGCGCTAGTAGCTACAATGAGCAGTTCTTC. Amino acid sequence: CASSSDSASSYNEQFF.

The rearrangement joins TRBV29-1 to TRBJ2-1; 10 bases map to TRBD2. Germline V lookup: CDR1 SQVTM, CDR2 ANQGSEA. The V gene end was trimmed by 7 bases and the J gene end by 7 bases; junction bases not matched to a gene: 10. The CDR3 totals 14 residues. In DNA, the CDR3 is TGCAGCGCCCGACCGGGACTAGCGTCGAATGAGCAGTTCTTC. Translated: CSARPGLASNEQFF.

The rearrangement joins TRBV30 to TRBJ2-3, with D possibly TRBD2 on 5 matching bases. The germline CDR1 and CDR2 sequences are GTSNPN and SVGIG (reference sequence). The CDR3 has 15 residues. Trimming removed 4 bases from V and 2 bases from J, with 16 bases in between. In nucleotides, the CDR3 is TGTGCCTGGACCGGCAGCAGCGGCCACACAGATACGCAGTATTTT. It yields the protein CAWTGSSGHTDTQYF.

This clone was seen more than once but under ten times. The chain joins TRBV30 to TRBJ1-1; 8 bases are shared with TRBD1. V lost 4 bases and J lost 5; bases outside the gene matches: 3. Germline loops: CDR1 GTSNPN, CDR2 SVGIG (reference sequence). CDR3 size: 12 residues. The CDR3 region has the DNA TGTGCCTGGACAGGGGGCAGGACTGAAGCTTTCTTT. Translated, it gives CAWTGGRTEAFF.

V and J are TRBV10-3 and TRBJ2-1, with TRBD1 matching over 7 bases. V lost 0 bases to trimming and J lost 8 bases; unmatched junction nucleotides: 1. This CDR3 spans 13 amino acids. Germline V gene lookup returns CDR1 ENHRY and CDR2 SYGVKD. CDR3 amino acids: CAISESTGYEQFF. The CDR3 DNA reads TGTGCCATCAGTGAGTCGACAGGGTATGAGCAGTTCTTC.

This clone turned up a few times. CDR3 nucleotide sequence: TGTGCCTACCCGGCGGGGGAAGGGGGCTACACCTTC. Encoded protein: CAYPAGEGGYTF. The chain combines TRBV30 with TRBJ1-2; the D gene is possibly TRBD1 (5 bases). Trimming took 7 bases from V and 8 from J, leaving 17 bases between them. CDR3 length equals 12 residues. CDR1 and CDR2 from the germline V gene are GTSNPN and SVGIG (reference sequence).

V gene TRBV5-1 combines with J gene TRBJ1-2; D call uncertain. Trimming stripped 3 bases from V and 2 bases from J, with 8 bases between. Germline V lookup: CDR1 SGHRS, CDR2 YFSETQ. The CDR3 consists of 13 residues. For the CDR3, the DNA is TGCGCCAGCAGCTCGGTCGAGAACTATGGCTACACCTTC. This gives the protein CASSSVENYGYTF.

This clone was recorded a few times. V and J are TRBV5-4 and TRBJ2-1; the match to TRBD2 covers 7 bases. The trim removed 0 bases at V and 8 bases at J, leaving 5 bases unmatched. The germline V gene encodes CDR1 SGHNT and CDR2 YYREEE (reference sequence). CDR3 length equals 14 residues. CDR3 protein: CASSLAGGKDEQFF. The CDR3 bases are TGTGCCAGCAGCTTGGCGGGGGGTAAAGATGAGCAGTTCTTC.

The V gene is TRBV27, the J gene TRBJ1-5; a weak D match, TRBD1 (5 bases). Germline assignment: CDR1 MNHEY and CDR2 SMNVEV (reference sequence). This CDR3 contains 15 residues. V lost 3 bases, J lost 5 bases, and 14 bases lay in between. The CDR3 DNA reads TGTGCCAGCAGTTTGTACGGGGGTTCGCATCAGCCCCAGCATTTT. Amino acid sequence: CASSLYGGSHQPQHF.